This T cell receptor (beta chain) was found in a study of T cells after yellow fever vaccination. Study background: Fractions with few cells were prepared using SMART-Seq v4 Ultra Low Input. Overall study findings and caveats: Among primary-vaccination clones, most reappeared after the booster, at almost 98% for CD4 and more than 85% for CD8. Clonotypes appearing in both CD4 and CD8 compartments existed, and their share was small. The study noted that FACS-sorted repertoires could contain abundant clonotypes contaminating from the bulk population.

The CDR3 is 15 amino acids. Germline V lookup: CDR1 MNHNS, CDR2 SASEGT. V gave up 5 bases and J gave up 5 bases; unmatched junction bases: 7. Concerning this clonotype: Its antigen is still unknown.

TCRdb independently ran MiXCR on the 5' RACE reads; one entry per CDR3 protein. Of about 340,000 distinct CDR3 sequences listed, about an eighth were seen once; the top ten hold 2.5% to 3.5%. The rearrangement uses TRBV6-1 and TRBJ2-5; 11 bases match TRBD2. The material sequenced was CD4+ T cells sorted from PBMCs, taken 15 days after the yellow fever booster vaccination. The TCR comes from a man between 18 and 29 years old who received the YFV17D yellow fever vaccine. The CDR3 DNA sequence: TGTGCCAGCAGTCGGGCTAGCGGGGGGACGGAGACCCAGTACTTC. It yields the protein CASSRASGGTETQYF.